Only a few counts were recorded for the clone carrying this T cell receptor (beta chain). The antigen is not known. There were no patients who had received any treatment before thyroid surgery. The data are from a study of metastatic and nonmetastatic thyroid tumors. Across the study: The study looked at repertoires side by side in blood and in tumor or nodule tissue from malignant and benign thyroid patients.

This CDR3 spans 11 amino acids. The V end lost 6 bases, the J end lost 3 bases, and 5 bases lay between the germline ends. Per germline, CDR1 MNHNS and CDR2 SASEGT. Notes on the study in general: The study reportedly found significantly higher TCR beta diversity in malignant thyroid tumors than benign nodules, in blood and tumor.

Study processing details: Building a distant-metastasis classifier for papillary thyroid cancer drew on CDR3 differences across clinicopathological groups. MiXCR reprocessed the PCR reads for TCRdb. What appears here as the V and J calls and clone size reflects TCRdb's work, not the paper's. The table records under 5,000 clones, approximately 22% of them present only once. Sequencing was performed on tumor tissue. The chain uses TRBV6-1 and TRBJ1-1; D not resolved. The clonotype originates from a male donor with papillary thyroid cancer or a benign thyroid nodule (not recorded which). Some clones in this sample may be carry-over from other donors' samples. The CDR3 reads CASRRDTEAFF. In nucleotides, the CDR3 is TGTGCCAGCAGGAGGGACACTGAAGCTTTCTTT.